These 30 T cell receptor beta chains were all obtained from the same sample, sequenced in a study of breast tumors, draining lymph nodes, adjacent tissues. TCRdb reprocessed the multiplex PCR reads with MiXCR, giving one entry per CDR3 protein. The sample comprises about 200,000 distinct CDR3 sequences, around 35% of which are singletons, and approximately 3.3% rests with the top ten. Breast cancer patients provided tissue from their axillary draining lymph nodes. The source material was axillary lymph node tissue. The source of these receptors is a female donor with breast cancer. Some clones in this sample may be carry-over from other donors' samples.

The V and J genes are TRBV29-1 and TRBJ2-7; D possibly uses TRBD1 or TRBD2 (5 bases each). CDR3 size: 12 residues. Germline-derived CDR1 and CDR2 are SQVTM and ANQGSEA. The chain's CDR3 is CRVQGPNYEQYF. The CDR3 DNA sequence: TGCAGAGTTCAGGGACCGAACTACGAGCAGTACTTC.

This clonotype was seen ten or more times. The chain uses TRBV19 and TRBJ2-7; 8 bases align to TRBD1. CDR1 and CDR2 (germline): LNHDA, SQIVND (reference sequence). The CDR3 length is 15 residues. J was trimmed by 1 base and V by 3 bases; bases with no gene match: 5. In DNA, the CDR3 is TGTGCCAGTAGTATGGGACAGGACCGATCCTACGAGCAGTACTTC. This codes for CASSMGQDRSYEQYF.

This clonotype occurred many times. This chain connects TRBV4-2 to TRBJ1-5; no definite D call. Germline V gives CDR1 LGHNA, CDR2 YNFKEQ. This CDR3 has 12 residues. V was pared by 3 bases and J by 11 bases, with 11 bases between. For the CDR3, the DNA is TGTGCCAGCAGCCAGGGCCACGACGCCCAGCATTTT. Residues: CASSQGHDAQHF.

This clonotype came up many times. This chain uses TRBV5-8 with TRBJ1-6; maybe TRBD1 (5 bases). The CDR3 contains 14 residues. V was pared by 7 bases and J by 10 bases, with 18 bases between. Germline CDR1 is SGHTS and CDR2 is YDEGEE. The CDR3, as DNA: TGTGCCAGCCCGGGGGGTCCGAGAGGGTCACCCCTCCACTTT. Translation gives CASPGGPRGSPLHF.

CDR3 sequence: CASSLGGADGRGETQYF. CDR3 coding DNA: TGTGCCAGCAGCTTGGGGGGCGCTGACGGGAGAGGAGAGACCCAGTACTTC. This rearrangement joins TRBV7-6 to TRBJ2-5, with D perhaps given as TRBD1 or TRBD2 (6 bases each). Trimming left V 3 bases short and J 4 bases short, with 21 bases between. Germline CDR1 reads SGHVS; CDR2 reads FNYEAQ. The CDR3 loop spans 17 amino acids.

This chain connects TRBV7-2 to TRBJ2-2; TRBD2 matches 8 bases. The CDR3 is made up of 14 amino acids. The ends lost 5 bases at V and 7 bases at J; junction bases unmatched: 6. CDR1 is SGHTA and CDR2 is FQGNSA in the germline V gene. CDR3 residues: CASSAGGEGGELFF. The CDR3 DNA is TGTGCCAGCAGCGCCGGGGGGGAAGGCGGGGAGCTGTTTTTT.

This clonotype was counted ten times or more. The chain has TRBV12-3 or TRBV12-4 and TRBJ2-7; the match to TRBD1 covers 7 bases. Germline trimming cut 6 bases from V and 0 bases from J; bases unmatched to any gene: 5. This CDR3 contains 14 residues. CDR3 nucleotides: TGTGCCAGCAGCAAAACAGGGGCCTCCTACGAGCAGTACTTC. The encoded protein is CASSKTGASYEQYF.

This clonotype has a count of ten or more. This rearrangement joins TRBV13 to TRBJ1-2; TRBD1 aligns across 8 bases. Germline loops: CDR1 PRHDT, CDR2 FYEKMQ (reference sequence). This CDR3 contains 12 residues. V shed 5 bases and J 6 bases; nucleotides not matched to a gene: 2. The CDR3 reads CASSLTGDGYTF. CDR3 sequence (DNA): TGTGCCAGCAGCCTGACAGGGGATGGCTACACCTTC.

The sample holds many counts of this clonotype. V gene TRBV18 combines with J gene TRBJ2-7; either TRBD1 or TRBD2 may fit D (5 bases each). Trimming removed 3 bases at V and 5 bases at J, with 14 bases between. This CDR3 is built from 14 residues. CDR1 and CDR2 (germline): KGHSH, LQKENI. The CDR3 nucleotides are TGTGCCAGCTCACCGCTACCCGAGGGGAACGAGCAGTACTTC. This codes for CASSPLPEGNEQYF.

This clonotype was counted at least ten times. The chain has TRBV29-1 and TRBJ1-2, with no clear D. The CDR3 totals 10 residues. V was clipped by 3 bases and J by 8 bases, with 7 bases between them. The V gene's germline CDR1 is SQVTM and CDR2 ANQGSEA. CDR3 loop: CSVDPGGYTF. The CDR3 coding sequence is TGCAGCGTTGACCCGGGGGGCTACACCTTC.

This clonotype has ten or more counts. V gene TRBV2 combines with J gene TRBJ1-3; D possibly corresponds to TRBD1 (5 bases). Germline-derived CDR1 and CDR2 are SNHLY and FYNNEI. The length of the CDR3 is 14 residues. V shed 6 bases and J shed 3 bases, with 12 bases lying between them. CDR3 sequence: CASSERGNGNTIYF. The DNA of the CDR3 is TGTGCCAGCAGCGAACGGGGGAATGGAAACACCATATATTTT.

This clonotype was seen repeatedly, ten times or more. The J gene is TRBJ1-4, the V gene TRBV3-1, with D uncertain. With 0 bases removed from V and 12 bases from J, the gap between germline ends came to 5 bases. The CDR3 consists of 11 residues. Germline CDR1 and CDR2: LGHDT and YNNKEL (reference sequence). CDR3 in amino acids: CASSQERQLFF. Here the CDR3 DNA reads TGTGCCAGCAGCCAAGAAAGGCAACTGTTTTTT.

To note about this clonotype: This may be a read error: a much more frequent sequence differs by one nucleotide. The chain combines TRBV20-1 with TRBJ2-3; a possible D gene is TRBD1 (5 bases). The germline gives CDR1 DFQATT, CDR2 SNEGSKA (reference sequence). The V and J ends lost 5 bases and 0 bases respectively, with 12 bases between them. The CDR3 consists of 14 residues. The CDR3 region has the DNA TGCAGTGCTGGAGCCCAGGGAAGCACAGATACGCAGTATTTT. This sequence encodes CSAGAQGSTDTQYF.

This clonotype appeared many times. J is TRBJ2-1 and V is TRBV4-3, with 9 bases that match TRBD1. J was trimmed by 5 bases and V by 4 bases; bases with no gene match: 12. Germline CDR1 is LGHNA and CDR2 is YSLEER. The CDR3 consists of 17 residues. CDR3 amino acids: CASSLSPVGQGNNEQFF. Here the CDR3 DNA reads TGCGCCAGCAGCCTTTCTCCGGTGGGACAGGGAAACAATGAGCAGTTCTTC.

Regarding this clonotype: A much larger clone lies a single base off, so this may be a read error. The chain links TRBV7-3 to TRBJ2-1, with D possibly matching TRBD1 (6 bases). The CDR3 runs 13 residues. Germline lookup yields CDR1 SGHTA and CDR2 FQGTGA. CDR3 bases: TGTGCCAGCAGCTTAAGGGACATAAATGAGCAGCTCTTC. It codes for CASSLRDINEQLF.

This clonotype was recorded many times. The rearrangement uses TRBV11-2 and TRBJ2-2; D may correspond to TRBD1 or TRBD2 (5 bases each). V was clipped by 1 base and J by 3 bases, with 9 bases between them. There are 15 residues in the CDR3. CDR1 and CDR2 from the germline V gene are SGHAT and FQNNGV. CDR3 sequence (DNA): TGTGCCAGCAGCTTAGTGGGACGGGACACCGGGGAGCTGTTTTTT. Amino acid sequence: CASSLVGRDTGELFF.

J is TRBJ1-4 and V is TRBV9; 11 bases are shared with TRBD1. The length of the CDR3 is 16 residues. V shed 2 bases, J shed 10 bases, and the junction held 10 bases outside the gene matches. Germline V lookup: CDR1 SGDLS, CDR2 YYNGEE. CDR3 in DNA: TGTGCCAGCAGCGTTGGACAGGGGGCTTTCTCTGGAAAACTGTTTTTT. This encodes CASSVGQGAFSGKLFF.

A word on this clonotype: Given the absence of the conserved phenylalanine or tryptophan at the CDR3 end, a read error is likely. The DNA is left out, because the CDR3 cannot be placed on it with certainty; the CDR3 is given as TCRdb lists it. Here the CDR3 reads CASSLDAGVETHYL. The J gene is TRBJ2-5, the V gene TRBV7-2; the listed D gene, TRBD1, was not tested against the DNA. The CDR3 region is 14 residues in length, termini included. Germline lookup yields CDR1 SGHTA and CDR2 FQGNSA.

The rearrangement links TRBV5-1 to TRBJ1-4; 7 bases match TRBD1. Unmatched junction bases numbered 11, after V lost 1 base and J lost 8 bases. Germline V CDR1 and CDR2: SGHRS, YFSETQ. This CDR3 comprises 16 residues. CDR3 nucleotides: TGCGCCAGCAGCTTGCCTCTAGGGGGCAACGGGGAAAAACTGTTTTTT. Its protein is CASSLPLGGNGEKLFF.

Of note for this clonotype: A read error may be the cause here, since a much bigger clone is one base away. J is TRBJ2-3 and V is TRBV11-2; perhaps TRBD1 as D (6 bases). Germline-derived CDR1 and CDR2 are SGHAT and FQNNGV. The CDR3 covers 13 residues. CDR3 residues: CASSLQRTATQYF. The CDR3 DNA is TGTGCCAGCAGCTTACAGAGGACAGCTACGCAGTATTTT. Drawing the rest from reference TRBV11-2 and TRBJ2-3, the complete variable domain is EAGVAQSPRYKIIEKRQSVAFWCNPISGHATLYWYQQILGQGPKLLIQFQNNGVVDDSQLPKDRFSAERLKGVDSTLKIQPAKLEDSAVYLCASSLQRTATQYFGPGTRLTVL.

This clonotype was found many times. The chain combines TRBV7-6 with TRBJ1-5; unclear D gene. CDR1 is SGHVS and CDR2 is FNYEAQ in the germline V gene. Trimming shortened V by 11 bases and J by 0 bases, and 14 bases separated the two germline ends. The CDR3 totals 14 residues. The CDR3 DNA sequence: TGTGCCTCAGCAGCAGGCGCTAGCAATCAGCCCCAGCATTTT. Translating gives CASAAGASNQPQHF.

The genes are TRBV6-1 and TRBJ2-5, with D hard to call. V was trimmed by 2 bases and J by 0 bases, leaving 10 bases between them. The CDR3 is 15 amino acids. CDR1 and CDR2 from the germline V gene are MNHNS and SASEGT. CDR3 sequence reads: CASSELSQYQETQYF. The CDR3 DNA follows: TGTGCCAGCAGTGAATTGAGTCAGTACCAAGAGACCCAGTACTTC.

The sample holds a few counts of this clonotype. A read error may be the cause here, since a much bigger clone is one base away. This chain links TRBV11-2 with TRBJ2-7, with D possibly matching TRBD1 (6 bases). CDR1 is SGHAT and CDR2 is FQNNGV in the germline V gene. There are 15 residues in the CDR3. Between the trimmed V and J ends, which lost 1 base and 2 bases, there was a span of 12 bases. The CDR3 nucleotides read TGTGCCAGCAGCTTAGGACGGGACACGGCCTACGAGCAGTACTTC. Translation gives CASSLGRDTAYEQYF.

This clonotype has just one count. J is TRBJ2-7 and V is TRBV7-9; 8 nucleotides agree with TRBD2. The CDR3 is 14 amino acids. With V trimmed by 6 bases and J by 3 bases, 7 bases remained unmatched. CDR1 is SEHNR, CDR2 FQNEAQ, per germline (reference sequence). The chain's CDR3 is CASRSRTSGYEQYF. The CDR3 DNA reads as TGTGCCAGCAGGTCCCGAACTAGCGGCTACGAGCAGTACTTC.

At least ten counts were recorded for this clonotype. The rearrangement links TRBV3-2 to TRBJ1-5; the table assigns TRBD1, which was not confirmed against the DNA. TRBV3-2 constitutes a pseudogene. This CDR3 contains 17 residues. CDR3 sequence: CASSQDTYDRHNQPQHF. The DNA of the CDR3 is TGTGCCAGCAGCCAAGATACTTATGACAGGCACAATCAGCCCCAGCATTTT.

This clonotype was detected many times. This may be a read error, as it is one base from a much larger clone. This chain links TRBV20-1 with TRBJ1-2; possibly TRBD1 for D (5 bases). Looked up from germline, CDR1 is DFQATT and CDR2 is SNEGSKA (reference sequence). CDR3 length: 12 amino acids. CDR3 sequence: CSAPRTGDGSTF. The CDR3 nucleotides read TGCAGTGCCCCTCGGACCGGGGACGGCTCCACCTTC.

This clonotype was observed many times. The V call is TRBV20-1, the J call TRBJ1-5; TRBD1 is a possible D gene (5 bases). Trimming took off 6 bases at V and 6 bases at J, with 15 bases between the two ends. CDR3 length equals 13 residues. Germline loops: CDR1 DFQATT, CDR2 SNEGSKA (reference sequence). CDR3 sequence reads: CSATVGGTQPQHF. The CDR3 region has the DNA TGCAGTGCAACCGTGGGGGGGACTCAGCCCCAGCATTTT.

This clonotype was seen ten or more times. The chain links TRBV7-9 to TRBJ1-1; D not certain. V lost 1 base, J lost 0 bases, and 15 bases lay in between. CDR3 size: 17 residues. Germline V gene data show CDR1 as SEHNR and CDR2 as FQNEAQ (reference sequence). The CDR3 coding sequence is TGTGCCAGCAGCTTAGGCTTGTCAGGTGATATGAACACTGAAGCTTTCTTT. Translation gives CASSLGLSGDMNTEAFF.

As regards this clonotype: A junction end diverges from the germline sequence, so it may reflect a read error. The chain joins TRBV11-2 to TRBJ1-1; no clear D. The CDR3 is 12 amino acids. The V gene's germline CDR1 is SGHAT and CDR2 FQNNGV. In DNA form, the CDR3 reads TGTGCCAGCAGATTAGAGGCAGGTGAAGCTTTCTTT. Residues: CASRLEAGEAFF.

In its sample, this clonotype was seen many times. The rearrangement uses TRBV29-1 and TRBJ2-3, with D unresolved. Deletions cut 3 bases from V and 0 bases from J, with 4 bases between. The CDR3 length is 12 residues. Germline CDR1 reads SQVTM; CDR2 reads ANQGSEA. CDR3 protein: CSVDLSTDTQYF. The CDR3 DNA sequence: TGCAGCGTTGATCTTAGCACAGATACGCAGTATTTT.